Listed below are T cell receptor beta chains from one sample, sequenced in a study of cytomegalovirus exposure and HLA in healthy donors. Sequenced by immunoSEQ multiplex PCR; TCRdb stores in-frame clones only, minus some. The data contain 150,000 to 200,000 clones, approximately 90% of them seen just once; the ten biggest clones take up less than 1.3%. Material: PBMCs. Receptors originate from a boy between 2 and 15 years old in good health and CMV-seronegative. Each CDR3 is given with its conserved first and last residue. D genes are given only for firm matches. Not every row has a clone size; where given, it reads once, few, many or a size class.

16	TRBV5-1	TRBD1	.	TRBJ1-1	CASSIGTGGSNTEAFF	TGCGCCAGCAGCATTGGGACAGGGGGCTCGAACACTGAAGCTTTCTTT
15	TRBV6-5	.	few	TRBJ2-1	CASTPTRLRVYEQFF	TGTGCCAGCACCCCTACTAGGCTCCGCGTCTATGAGCAGTTCTTC
15	TRBV5-8	.	.	TRBJ1-5	CASSLTEGSNQPQHF	TGTGCCAGCAGCTTAACGGAGGGAAGCAATCAGCCCCAGCATTTT
17	TRBV11-2	TRBD2	.	TRBJ2-7	CASSLDFRGGGGYEQYF	TGTGCCAGCAGCTTAGATTTTCGCGGCGGGGGAGGTTACGAGCAGTACTTC
12	TRBV10-1	TRBD1	.	TRBJ2-7	CASGTGSYEQYF	TGCGCCAGCGGGACAGGCTCCTACGAGCAGTACTTC
14	TRBV28	TRBD1	.	TRBJ2-2	CATYRDSYTGELFF	TGTGCCACGTATAGGGACAGTTATACCGGGGAGCTGTTTTTT
12	TRBV5-8	.	few	TRBJ1-5	CASSLYNQPQHF	TGTGCCAGCAGCTTATACAATCAGCCCCAGCATTTT
14	TRBV2	TRBD2	few	TRBJ2-1	CASGRVSSYNEQFF	TGTGCCAGCGGGAGGGTGAGCTCCTACAATGAGCAGTTCTTC
19	TRBV28	.	.	TRBJ1-5	CASSSLVPAAEREVQPQHF	TGTGCCAGCAGTTCCCTCGTCCCGGCAGCCGAACGGGAGGTCCAGCCCCAGCATTTT
17	TRBV28	TRBD1	.	TRBJ2-1	CASSLPKTGGSYNEQFF	TGTGCCAGCAGTTTACCCAAGACAGGGGGCTCCTACAATGAGCAGTTCTTC
15	TRBV6-5	TRBD1	few	TRBJ2-6	CASRPTGAGANVLTF	TGTGCCAGCAGACCGACAGGGGCTGGGGCCAACGTCCTGACTTTC
12	TRBV28	.	.	TRBJ1-1	CASSLLRSEAFF	TGTGCCAGCAGTTTATTGAGGTCTGAAGCTTTCTTT
15	TRBV2	.	.	TRBJ2-3	CASKGQLGSTDTQYF	TGTGCCAGCAAAGGTCAACTAGGTAGCACAGATACGCAGTATTTT
15	TRBV19	TRBD1	.	TRBJ1-5	CASKGTGLSNQPQHF	TGTGCCAGTAAAGGGACAGGCCTTAGCAATCAGCCCCAGCATTTT
16	TRBV4-1	.	.	TRBJ1-1	CASSSVGAPVSAEAFF	TGCGCCAGCAGTTCAGTCGGAGCTCCGGTGAGCGCTGAAGCTTTCTTT
16	TRBV30	TRBD2	once	TRBJ2-1	CAWSFFSGGTYNEQFF	TGTGCCTGGAGTTTCTTTAGCGGGGGGACATACAATGAGCAGTTCTTC
17	TRBV2	TRBD2	.	TRBJ2-7	CASSEHKLAGEPYEQYF	TGTGCCAGCAGTGAACATAAACTAGCGGGGGAACCCTACGAGCAGTACTTC
14	TRBV5-1	TRBD1	.	TRBJ2-7	CASSIRQGPYEQYF	TGCGCCAGCAGCATACGACAGGGCCCCTACGAGCAGTACTTC
15	TRBV6-5	TRBD1	few	TRBJ2-2	CASSYYRGNTGELFF	TGTGCCAGCAGTTACTACAGGGGGAACACCGGGGAGCTGTTTTTT
14	TRBV29-1	.	.	TRBJ2-3	CSVVRETSTDTQYF	TGCAGCGTTGTGCGGGAAACCAGCACAGATACGCAGTATTTT
14	TRBV7-9	TRBD1	.	TRBJ1-2	CSSSFGDSFYGYTF	TGTTCCAGCAGCTTCGGGGACAGCTTCTATGGCTACACCTTC
12	TRBV7-2	TRBD1	.	TRBJ1-1	CASKRQGAEAFF	TGTGCCAGTAAACGACAGGGAGCTGAAGCTTTCTTT
16	TRBV28	.	.	TRBJ2-7	CASSFRSGTPASEQYF	TGTGCCAGCAGTTTCAGATCCGGGACTCCAGCGAGCGAGCAGTACTTC
13	TRBV7-9	.	.	TRBJ1-4	CSSIRGASEKLFF	TGTTCCAGCATTCGGGGGGCTAGTGAAAAACTGTTTTTT
12	TRBV10-2	.	few	TRBJ1-1	CASSLDRFEAFF	TGCGCCAGCAGTCTCGACAGGTTTGAAGCTTTCTTT
16	TRBV27	.	.	TRBJ1-5	CASSLPGQCRKQPQHF	TGTGCCAGCAGTTTACCCGGACAGTGCAGAAAACAGCCCCAGCATTTT